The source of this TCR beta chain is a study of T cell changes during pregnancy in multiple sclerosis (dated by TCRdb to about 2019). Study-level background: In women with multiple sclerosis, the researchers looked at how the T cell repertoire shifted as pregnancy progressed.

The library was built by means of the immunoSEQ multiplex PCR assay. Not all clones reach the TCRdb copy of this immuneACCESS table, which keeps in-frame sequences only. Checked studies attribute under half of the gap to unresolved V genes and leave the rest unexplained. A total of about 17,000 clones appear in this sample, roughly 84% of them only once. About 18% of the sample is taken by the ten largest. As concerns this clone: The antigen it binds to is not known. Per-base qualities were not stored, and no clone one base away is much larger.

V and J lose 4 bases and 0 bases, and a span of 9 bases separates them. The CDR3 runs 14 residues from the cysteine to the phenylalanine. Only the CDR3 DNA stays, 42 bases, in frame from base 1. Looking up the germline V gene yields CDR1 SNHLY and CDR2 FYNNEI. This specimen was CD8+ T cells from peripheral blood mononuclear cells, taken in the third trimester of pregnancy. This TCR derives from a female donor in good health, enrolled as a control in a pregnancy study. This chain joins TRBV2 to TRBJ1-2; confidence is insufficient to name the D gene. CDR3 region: CASSVQRANYGYTF. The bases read TGTGCCAGCAGTGTGCAGCGAGCTAACTATGGCTACACCTTC. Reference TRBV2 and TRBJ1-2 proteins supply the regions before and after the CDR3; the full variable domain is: EPEVTQTPSHQVTQMGQEVILRCVPISNHLYFYWYRQILGQKVEFLVSFYNNEISEKSEIFDDQFSVERPDGSNFTLKIRSTKLEDSAMYFCASSVQRANYGYTFGSGTRLTVV.